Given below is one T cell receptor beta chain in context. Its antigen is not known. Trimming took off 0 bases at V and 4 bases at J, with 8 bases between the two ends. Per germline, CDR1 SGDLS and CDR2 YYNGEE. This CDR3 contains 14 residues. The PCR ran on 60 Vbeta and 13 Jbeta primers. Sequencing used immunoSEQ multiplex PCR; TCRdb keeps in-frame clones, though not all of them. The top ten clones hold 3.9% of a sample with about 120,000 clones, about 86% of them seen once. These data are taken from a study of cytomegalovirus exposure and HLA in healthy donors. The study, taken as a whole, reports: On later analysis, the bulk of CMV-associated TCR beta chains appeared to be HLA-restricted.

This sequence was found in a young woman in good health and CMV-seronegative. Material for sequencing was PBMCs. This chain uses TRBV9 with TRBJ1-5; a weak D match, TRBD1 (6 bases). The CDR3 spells CASSVAGVNQPQHF. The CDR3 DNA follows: TGTGCCAGCAGCGTAGCAGGGGTGAATCAGCCCCAGCATTTT.